The 6 T cell receptor beta chains reported below all come from one sample, sequenced in a study of blood T cell repertoires in COVID-19. Assay used: immunoSEQ multiplex PCR; TCRdb lists only in-frame clones, some missing. The sample records some 450,000 clones, around 88% being singletons. The sample taken for sequencing was peripheral blood. The source is a woman aged 50 to 60 with COVID-19, enrolled during active disease.

The chain is built from TRBV5-1 and TRBJ2-3; 10 bases are shared with TRBD1. The CDR3 runs to 16 residues. V lost 4 bases, J lost 1 base, and 6 bases stayed unmatched. The germline CDR1 and CDR2 sequences are SGHRS and YFSETQ. Here the CDR3 DNA reads TGCGCCAGCAGCGCAAAGACAGGGGGCGGCACAGATACGCAGTATTTT. Its translation: CASSAKTGGGTDTQYF.

V usage is TRBV27 and J usage is TRBJ1-1; TRBD1 is a possible D gene (6 bases). Germline V gene sequence: CDR1 MNHEY, CDR2 SMNVEV (reference sequence). V was pared by 2 bases and J by 1 base, with 8 bases between. There are 14 residues in the CDR3. The CDR3 here is CASSLLDRNTEAFF. In DNA form, the CDR3 reads TGTGCCAGCAGTTTACTGGACAGGAACACTGAAGCTTTCTTT.

V is TRBV7-6 and J is TRBJ2-7, with 7 bases matching TRBD1. V shed 1 base and J 2 bases; nucleotides not matched to a gene: 14. Germline-derived CDR1 and CDR2 are SGHVS and FNYEAQ. CDR3 length equals 18 residues. CDR3 nucleotides: TGTGCCAGCAGCTTAGTAGCCCCTGTGACAGGGACCACCTACGAGCAGTACTTC. Amino acid sequence: CASSLVAPVTGTTYEQYF.

The chain combines TRBV7-8 with TRBJ1-2, with 7 positions matching TRBD1. V shed 6 bases and J 2 bases; nucleotides not matched to a gene: 3. CDR1 is SGHVS, CDR2 FQNEAQ, per germline. This CDR3 spans 13 amino acids. The CDR3 protein is CASSKTGNYGYTF. CDR3 DNA: TGTGCCAGCAGTAAGACAGGGAACTATGGCTACACCTTC.

The chain combines TRBV5-1 with TRBJ1-2; the D is unclear. Germline lookup yields CDR1 SGHRS and CDR2 YFSETQ. The length of the CDR3 is 12 residues. Trimming took off 1 base at V and 7 bases at J, with 8 bases between the two ends. CDR3 loop: CASSLMGVGYTF. CDR3 nucleotide sequence: TGCGCCAGCAGCTTGATGGGAGTTGGCTACACCTTC.

Written as DNA, the CDR3 is TGTGCCAGCAGCGTAAGAACAGGCACTGGGAATGAGCAGTTCTTC. Amino acid sequence: CASSVRTGTGNEQFF. The chain links TRBV9 to TRBJ2-1; D may be TRBD1 (5 bases). With 1 base removed from V and 7 bases from J, the gap between germline ends came to 15 bases. The CDR3 length is 15 residues. Germline V gene sequence: CDR1 SGDLS, CDR2 YYNGEE.